This paragraph reports one T cell receptor beta chain. Its antigen remains undetermined. No qualities accompany the bases; no much larger clone lies one base away. Using the deep immunoSEQ assay, TCR CDR3 regions were amplified from genomic DNA by multiplex PCR. Extracted genomic DNA from each cell subset was spread evenly across all wells of several immunoSEQ 96-well plates, with each plate serving as a replicate. Each replicate PCR for sorted subsets received approximately 220 ng genomic DNA, equal to about 29,000 T cell genomes. Purified libraries were measured with a Qubit 3.0 fluorometer, size-checked on a Bioanalyzer 2100, and measured again with the KAPA Library Quantification kit. Each immunoSEQ 96-well plate was sequenced on its own single-read 150-cycle Illumina NextSeq 550 flow cell. On the authors' methods: The immunoSEQ output contained only junctional sequences without quality scores, so filtering could not match that applied to full-length reads. To assign V/J genes and CDR3, sequences were annotated using PyIR, a Python wrapper for IgBLAST v1.9, with IMGT germline references. Reads with weak V/J assignments (E-value above 1e-6), missing CDR3, stop codons, out-of-frame junctions, or ambiguous translated residues were removed. A V3J clonotype was defined by an identical inferred V gene, J gene, and CDR3 amino acid sequence. Percentage overlap between repertoires was calculated by dividing the number of shared unique clonotypes by the size of the smaller repertoire. RTK rarefaction, the Chao1 estimator, and Recon v2.1 estimates of unobserved clonotypes were used to assess repertoire richness. Generation probabilities for all TCRbeta clonotypes obtained by the gDNA method from several donors were computed using OLGA. TCRdb retrieved this table from immuneACCESS and kept in-frame rearrangements only. Not all clones are present; in checked studies, unresolved V genes account for under half, and no reason is known for the remainder. The V and J calls and clone size are taken from that table; D and trimming were inferred from the DNA. The sample includes about a million clones, with about 72% observed a single time. Of the sample, 0.7% to 0.95% falls within the top ten clones.

The data originate from a study of shared clonotypes between healthy human individuals (dated by TCRdb to the early 2020s). For the wider study: A couple of women and three men aged 18 to 49 years were included in the cohort. To increase sequencing depth and limit assay-specific biases, TCR repertoire library preparation and sequencing were carried out by different laboratories using diverse techniques. Each donor's leukapheresis produced roughly between roughly 0.85 and 9 billion PBMCs. The study deeply sequenced blood TCR repertoires of about five healthy adults to estimate repertoire size and the extent of clonotype sharing between individuals. For each donor, CD4 naive and CD4 memory were each run on three plates, CD8 naive on two plates, and CD8 memory on one plate. What the research found in general, with its limitations: The small number of donors limited the genetic and exposure-history diversity represented. Incomplete sequencing was indicated by rarefaction of sorted-subset datasets, despite the large sequencing depth. Only blood was sampled, and tissue TCR repertoires likely differ from those in blood. Based on pairwise subsampling, the degree of clonotype sharing among donors was expected to be affected by sequencing depth. Higher generation probabilities were observed for clonotypes shared by all four sorted-subset donors than for non-shared clonotypes. Estimated clonotype richness was generally larger for naive than for memory subsets. When a few donors were compared, the shared fraction of clonotypes was about 5% for naive CD4, around 3.6% for naive CD8, roughly 2.5% for memory CD4, and around 0.4% for memory CD8.

The CDR3 contains 15 residues, cysteine and phenylalanine counted. Only the CDR3 DNA is retained, 45 bases long and in frame from the first base. Based on the germline V gene (reference sequence), the CDR1 and CDR2 sequences are LNHDA and SQIVND. Trimming at the junction amounts to 7 bases on V and 2 bases on J, and the germline ends lie 18 bases apart. The donors were healthy, HIV-negative adults who had no recently reported acute infections or vaccinations. Every donor was a Caucasian adult residing in Nashville, Tennessee, USA. Magnetic negative selection was used to enrich CD4+ T cells, after which naive cells were positively selected on CD45RA and the negative fraction became the memory subset. After blood collection by leukapheresis, PBMCs were isolated using Ficoll-Histopaque density gradient centrifugation and then cryopreserved in the vapor phase of liquid nitrogen. Purity and quantity of every magnetically sorted T cell population were checked by analytical flow cytometry. From each sorted fraction, genomic DNA was isolated and quantified by UV absorbance on a Nanodrop 2000c.

What was sequenced was memory CD4+ T cells from PBMCs. The cell subset or site label, read with the paper, signifies: CD45RA-negative fraction. This TCR was recovered from a young man in good health. Some clones in this sample may be carry-over from other donors' samples. In this chain, TRBV19 is recombined with TRBJ2-7; the D gene is possibly TRBD1, with 5 bases matching. The DNA reads as follows: TGTGCCAGTAATCAGATCCAGGGTACGGCCTACGAGCAGTACTTC. Translated, this is CASNQIQGTAYEQYF. Extended through the reference TRBV19 and TRBJ2-7 proteins, this CDR3 yields the full variable domain: DGGITQSPKYLFRKEGQNVTLSCEQNLNHDAMYWYRQDPGQGLRLIYYSQIVNDFQKGDIAEGYSVSREKKESFPLTVTSAQKNPTAFYLCASNQIQGTAYEQYFGPGTRLTVT.